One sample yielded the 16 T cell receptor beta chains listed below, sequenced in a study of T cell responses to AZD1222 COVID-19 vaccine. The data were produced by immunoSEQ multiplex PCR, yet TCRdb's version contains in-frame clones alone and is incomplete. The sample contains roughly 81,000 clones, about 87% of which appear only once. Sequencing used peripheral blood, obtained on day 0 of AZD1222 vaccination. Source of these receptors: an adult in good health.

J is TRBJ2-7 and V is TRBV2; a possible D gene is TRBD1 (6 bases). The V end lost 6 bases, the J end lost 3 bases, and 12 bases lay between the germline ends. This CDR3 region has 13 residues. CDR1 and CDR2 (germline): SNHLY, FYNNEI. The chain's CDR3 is CASRKDSYYEQYF. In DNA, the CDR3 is TGTGCCAGCAGAAAGGACAGCTACTACGAGCAGTACTTC.

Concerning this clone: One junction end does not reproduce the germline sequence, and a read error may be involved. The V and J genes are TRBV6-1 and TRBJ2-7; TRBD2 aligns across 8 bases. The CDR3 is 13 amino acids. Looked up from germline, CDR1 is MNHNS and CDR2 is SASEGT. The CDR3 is CASREAGVHEQYF. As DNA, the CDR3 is TGTGCCAGCAGAGAAGCGGGAGTTCACGAGCAGTACTTC.

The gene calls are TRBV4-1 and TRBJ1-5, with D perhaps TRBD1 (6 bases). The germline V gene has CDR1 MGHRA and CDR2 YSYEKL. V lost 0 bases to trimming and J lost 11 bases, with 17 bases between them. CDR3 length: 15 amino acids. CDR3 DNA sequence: TGCGCCAGCAGCCAAGAAGGGACACGGGTGGGTACCCAGCATTTT. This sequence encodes CASSQEGTRVGTQHF.

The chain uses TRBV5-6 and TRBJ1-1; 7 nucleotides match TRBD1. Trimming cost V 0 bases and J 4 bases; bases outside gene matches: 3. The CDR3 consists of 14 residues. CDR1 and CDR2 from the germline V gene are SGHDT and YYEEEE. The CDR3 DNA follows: TGTGCCAGCAGCTTGGTTACAGGGGTCACTGAAGCTTTCTTT. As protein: CASSLVTGVTEAFF.

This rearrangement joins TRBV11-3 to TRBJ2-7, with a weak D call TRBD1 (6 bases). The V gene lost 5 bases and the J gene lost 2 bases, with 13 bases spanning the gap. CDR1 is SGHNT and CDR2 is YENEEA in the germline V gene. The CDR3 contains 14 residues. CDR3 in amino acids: CASSPTGKPYEQYF. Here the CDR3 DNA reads TGTGCCAGCAGCCCCACAGGGAAGCCCTACGAGCAGTACTTC. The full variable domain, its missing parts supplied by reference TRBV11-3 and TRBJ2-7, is EAGVVQSPRYKIIEKKQPVAFWCNPISGHNTLYWYLQNLGQGPELLIRYENEEAVDDSQLPKDRFSAERLKGVDSTLKIQPAELGDSAVYLCASSPTGKPYEQYFGPGTRLTVT.

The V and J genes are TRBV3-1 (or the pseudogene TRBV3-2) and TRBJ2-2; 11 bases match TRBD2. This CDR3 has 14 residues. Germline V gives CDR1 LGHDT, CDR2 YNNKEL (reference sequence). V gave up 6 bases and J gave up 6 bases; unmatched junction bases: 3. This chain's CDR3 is CASRRTSGPGELFF. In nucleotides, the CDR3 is TGTGCCAGCAGAAGGACTAGCGGGCCCGGGGAGCTGTTTTTT.

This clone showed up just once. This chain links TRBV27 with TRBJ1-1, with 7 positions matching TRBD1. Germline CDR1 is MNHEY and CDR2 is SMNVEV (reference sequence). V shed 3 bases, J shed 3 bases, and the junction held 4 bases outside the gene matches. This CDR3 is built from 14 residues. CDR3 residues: CASSLTGFHTEAFF. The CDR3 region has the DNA TGTGCCAGCAGTTTGACAGGGTTCCACACTGAAGCTTTCTTT.

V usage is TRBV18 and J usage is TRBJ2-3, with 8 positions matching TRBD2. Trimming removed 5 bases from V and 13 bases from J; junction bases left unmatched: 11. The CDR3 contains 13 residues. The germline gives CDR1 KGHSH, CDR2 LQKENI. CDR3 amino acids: CASSARGAGDEYF. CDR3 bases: TGTGCCAGCTCAGCCAGGGGAGCGGGAGACGAGTATTTT.

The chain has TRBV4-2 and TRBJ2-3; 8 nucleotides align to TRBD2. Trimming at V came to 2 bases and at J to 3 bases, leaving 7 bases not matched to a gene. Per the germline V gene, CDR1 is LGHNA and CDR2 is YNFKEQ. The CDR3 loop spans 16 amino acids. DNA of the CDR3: TGTGCCAGCAGCCAACTCTCAGCGGGAGTAACAGATACGCAGTATTTT. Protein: CASSQLSAGVTDTQYF.

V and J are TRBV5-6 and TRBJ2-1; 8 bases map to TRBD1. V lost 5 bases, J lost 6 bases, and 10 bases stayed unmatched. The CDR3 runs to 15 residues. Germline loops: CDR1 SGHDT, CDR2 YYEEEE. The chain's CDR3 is CASSQGAIPPNEQFF. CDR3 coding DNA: TGTGCCAGCAGTCAGGGGGCCATTCCCCCCAATGAGCAGTTCTTC.

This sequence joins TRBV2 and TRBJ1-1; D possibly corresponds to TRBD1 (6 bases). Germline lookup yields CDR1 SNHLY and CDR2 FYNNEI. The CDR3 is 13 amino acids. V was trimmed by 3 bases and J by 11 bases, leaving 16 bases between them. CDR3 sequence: CASSDYRAAVAFF. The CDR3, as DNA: TGTGCCAGCAGTGATTACAGGGCGGCCGTGGCTTTCTTT.

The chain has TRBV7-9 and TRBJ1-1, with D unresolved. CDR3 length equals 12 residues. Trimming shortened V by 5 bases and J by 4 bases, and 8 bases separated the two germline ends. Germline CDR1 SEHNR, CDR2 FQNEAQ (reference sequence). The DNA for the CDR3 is TGTGCCAGCAGCCCCCGGGGCACTGAAGCTTTCTTT. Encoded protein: CASSPRGTEAFF.

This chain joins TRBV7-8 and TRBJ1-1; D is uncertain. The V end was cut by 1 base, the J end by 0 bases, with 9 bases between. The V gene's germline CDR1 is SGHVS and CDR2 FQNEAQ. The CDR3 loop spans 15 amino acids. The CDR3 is CASSLEAEMNTEAFF. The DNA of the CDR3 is TGTGCCAGCAGCTTAGAAGCAGAGATGAACACTGAAGCTTTCTTT. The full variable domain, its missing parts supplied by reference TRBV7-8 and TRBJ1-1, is GAGVSQSPRYKVAKRGQDVALRCDPISGHVSLFWYQQALGQGPEFLTYFQNEAQLDKSGLPSDRFFAERPEGSVSTLKIQRTQQEDSAVYLCASSLEAEMNTEAFFGQGTRLTVV.

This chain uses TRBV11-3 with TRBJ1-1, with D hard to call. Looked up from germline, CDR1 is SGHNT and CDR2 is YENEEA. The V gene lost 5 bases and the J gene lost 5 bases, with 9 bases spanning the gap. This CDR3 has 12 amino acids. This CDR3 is CASSLPGTEAFF. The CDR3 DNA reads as TGTGCCAGCAGCCTCCCCGGTACTGAAGCTTTCTTT.

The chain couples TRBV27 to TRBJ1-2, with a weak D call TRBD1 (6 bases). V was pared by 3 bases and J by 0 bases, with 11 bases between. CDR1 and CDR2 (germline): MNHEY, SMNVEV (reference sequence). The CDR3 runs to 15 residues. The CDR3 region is CASSFGTPTNYGYTF. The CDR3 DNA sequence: TGTGCCAGCAGTTTTGGGACACCAACTAACTATGGCTACACCTTC.

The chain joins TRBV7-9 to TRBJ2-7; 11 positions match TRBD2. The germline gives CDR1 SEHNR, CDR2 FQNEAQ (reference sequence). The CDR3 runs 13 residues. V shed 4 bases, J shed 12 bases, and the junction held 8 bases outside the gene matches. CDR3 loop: CASSSGSGRAGYF. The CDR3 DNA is TGTGCCAGCAGCTCGGGTAGCGGGAGGGCTGGGTACTTC.